This entry is about one T cell receptor (beta chain). Antigen specificity is unknown. Measured with immunoSEQ multiplex PCR; TCRdb has only the in-frame clones, and not every one. The sample has some 18,000 clones, 80% to 90% seen once. These data belong to a study of T cell responses to AZD1222 COVID-19 vaccine. General observations from the study: Sampled repertoires all dated from after the peak T cell response. Elevations in Spike-specific TCR breadth and depth followed administration of two AZD1222 doses.

This CDR3 comprises 16 residues. Losses at the gene ends were 2 bases for V and 10 bases for J; bases not matched to a gene: 7. Germline lookup yields CDR1 MNHEY and CDR2 SMNVEV (reference sequence). Pooling covered second doses at about 4 or about 12 weeks. V usage is TRBV27 and J usage is TRBJ1-6, with 11 bases that match TRBD1. This specimen was peripheral blood, taken 28 days after the second AZD1222 dose. The receptor comes from an adult who received the AZD1222 COVID-19 vaccine. CDR3 nucleotide sequence: TGTGCCAGCAGTTTAATGTTTGGGACAGGGGGATCACCCCTCCACTTT. Protein: CASSLMFGTGGSPLHF.